One and the same sample provided the 14 T cell receptor beta chains below, sequenced in a study of control samples from healthy donors and cancer patients. The repertoire was sequenced with immunoSEQ multiplex PCR; TCRdb's copy has only in-frame clones and lacks some. The sample consists of approximately 44,000 clones, about three quarters of them appearing once. Material: formalin-fixed, paraffin-embedded tissue. The receptors stem from a male donor with melanoma.

Concerning this clone: One junction end disagrees with the germline gene, perhaps due to a read error. V gene TRBV19 combines with J gene TRBJ2-1; 9 bases fit TRBD2. The CDR3 is 16 residues long. Germline V lookup: CDR1 LNHDA, CDR2 SQIVND (reference sequence). CDR3 DNA: TGTGCCAGTAGTTCGAGATCGGCGGGGGGGTACAATAAGCAGTTCTTC. Translating gives CASSSRSAGGYNKQFF.

The chain is built from TRBV29-1 and TRBJ1-6; D perhaps matches TRBD1 (5 bases). Germline V CDR1 and CDR2: SQVTM, ANQGSEA. The CDR3 spans 12 residues. The V and J ends lost 6 bases and 17 bases respectively, with 20 bases between them. The DNA of the CDR3 is TGCAGCGTCCAAAGAGGGACGGAACTCTTCCACTTT. It codes for CSVQRGTELFHF. The full variable domain, its missing parts supplied by reference TRBV29-1 and TRBJ1-6, is SAVISQKPSRDICQRGTSLTIQCQVDSQVTMMFWYRQQPGQSLTLIATANQGSEATYESGFVIDKFPISRPNLTFSTLTVSNMSPEDSSIYLCSVQRGTELFHFGNGTRLTVT.

The rearrangement uses TRBV9 and TRBJ2-5; D gene unclear. V was shortened by 0 bases and J by 5 bases, with 11 bases between the two germline ends. Per the germline V gene, CDR1 is SGDLS and CDR2 is YYNGEE. This CDR3 contains 14 residues. The CDR3 bases are TGTGCCAGCAGCGTAGGACACCCCCCGGAGACCCAGTACTTC. It translates to CASSVGHPPETQYF.

To note about this clone: Other DNA sequences in this sample translate to the same CDR3. The V and J genes are TRBV20-1 and TRBJ2-7, with D possibly TRBD1 on 5 matching bases. Germline CDR1 reads DFQATT; CDR2 reads SNEGSKA (reference sequence). The CDR3 has 11 amino acids. Trimming shortened V by 3 bases and J by 5 bases, and 8 bases separated the two germline ends. The DNA of the CDR3 is TGCAGTGCTAGGGGGCTGGACGAGCAGTACTTC. It yields the protein CSARGLDEQYF.

The chain has TRBV11-2 and TRBJ2-3, with 10 bases that match TRBD2. This CDR3 region has 15 residues. The germline gives CDR1 SGHAT, CDR2 FQNNGV. Germline trimming cut 5 bases from V and 4 bases from J; bases unmatched to any gene: 6. The CDR3 is CASSRQLAGSDTQYF. As DNA, the CDR3 is TGTGCCAGCAGCCGCCAACTAGCGGGATCAGATACGCAGTATTTT.

This chain connects TRBV29-1 to TRBJ1-1, with 12 bases fitting TRBD1. After removal of 4 bases from V and 3 bases from J, the junction contained 9 bases not matched to a gene. Germline V lookup: CDR1 SQVTM, CDR2 ANQGSEA. The CDR3 extends over 16 amino acids. CDR3 in DNA: TGCAGCGTTGTGGGGACAGGGGGCGCCTGGGACACTGAAGCTTTCTTT. It encodes CSVVGTGGAWDTEAFF.

This clone has a single count. The genes are TRBV10-3 and TRBJ2-7; 7 positions agree with TRBD2. The CDR3 consists of 12 residues. V lost 10 bases, J lost 3 bases, and 6 bases stayed unmatched. CDR1 ENHRY and CDR2 SYGVKD come from the germline V gene. As DNA, the CDR3 is TGTGCCACCGGGGAGGGCGGCTACGAGCAGTACTTC. This encodes CATGEGGYEQYF.

The chain joins TRBV7-6 to TRBJ2-1; tentative D call: TRBD1 (5 bases). The V end lost 0 bases, the J end lost 9 bases, and 9 bases lay between the germline ends. The CDR3 extends over 13 amino acids. CDR1 is SGHVS and CDR2 is FNYEAQ in the germline V gene. This CDR3 reads CASSLAPGSEQFF. The CDR3 DNA reads as TGTGCCAGCAGCTTAGCCCCAGGGTCTGAGCAGTTCTTC.

V usage is TRBV29-1 and J usage is TRBJ2-7, with unresolved D. In germline, CDR1 is SQVTM, CDR2 ANQGSEA. Trimming stripped 3 bases from V and 2 bases from J, with 17 bases between. The CDR3 extends over 15 amino acids. The CDR3 nucleotides are TGCAGCGTTGACGGCCACCCCGCGGCACCCTACGAGCAGTACTTC. Translated: CSVDGHPAAPYEQYF.

CDR3 nucleotides: TGTGCCAGCAGCGCACGCTACCAACTAGTCCTAGCTAGCACAGATACGCAGTATTTT. Translating it yields CASSARYQLVLASTDTQYF. The chain combines TRBV7-2 with TRBJ2-3; a possible D gene is TRBD2 (5 bases). V was cut by 5 bases and J by 0 bases, with 24 bases left in between. CDR3 length: 19 amino acids. Germline V CDR1 and CDR2: SGHTA, FQGNSA.

The genes are TRBV29-1 and TRBJ2-6; D not certain. In germline, CDR1 is SQVTM, CDR2 ANQGSEA. The CDR3 extends over 12 amino acids. The ends were cut back, 4 bases at V and 5 bases at J, with 6 bases in the middle. CDR3 DNA sequence: TGCAGCGTTGGGTTGAGGGCCAACGTCCTGACTTTC. The encoded protein is CSVGLRANVLTF.

This clone was seen only a few times. The gene calls are TRBV11-2 and TRBJ2-1; 10 positions agree with TRBD2. V trimming: 5 bases; J trimming: 10 bases; junction bases outside the gene matches: 17. In germline, CDR1 is SGHAT, CDR2 FQNNGV. This CDR3 comprises 17 residues. The CDR3 nucleotides are TGTGCCAGCAGCCTGACCCGGACTAGCGGCACGACATTGGAGCAGTTCTTC. It encodes CASSLTRTSGTTLEQFF.

V and J are TRBV2 and TRBJ2-3, with 8 nucleotides matching TRBD2. V gave up 4 bases and J gave up 6 bases; unmatched junction bases: 0. CDR1 is SNHLY, CDR2 FYNNEI, per germline. The CDR3 sequence is 12 residues long. CDR3 region: CASSAGGDTQYF. The CDR3, as DNA: TGTGCCAGCAGTGCGGGGGGGGATACGCAGTATTTT.

V gene TRBV5-4 combines with J gene TRBJ1-2; D might be TRBD1 (5 bases). The CDR3 is made up of 12 amino acids. Per the germline V gene, CDR1 is SGHNT and CDR2 is YYREEE (reference sequence). Trimming removed 2 bases at V and 6 bases at J, with 8 bases between. CDR3 loop: CASSFRGNGYTF. DNA for the CDR3: TGTGCCAGCAGCTTCCGGGGGAATGGCTACACCTTC.